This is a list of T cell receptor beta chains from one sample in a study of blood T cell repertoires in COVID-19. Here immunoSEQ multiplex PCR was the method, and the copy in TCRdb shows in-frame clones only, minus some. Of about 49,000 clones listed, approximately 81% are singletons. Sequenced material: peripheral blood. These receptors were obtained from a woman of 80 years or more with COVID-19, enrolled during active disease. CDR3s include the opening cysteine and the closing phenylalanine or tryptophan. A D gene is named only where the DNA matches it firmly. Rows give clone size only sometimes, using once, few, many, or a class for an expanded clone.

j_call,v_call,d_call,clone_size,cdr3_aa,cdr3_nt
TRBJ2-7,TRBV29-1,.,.,CSAARDSYEQYF,TGCAGCGCAGCGAGGGACTCCTACGAGCAGTACTTC
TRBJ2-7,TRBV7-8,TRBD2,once,CASSLRLAGVYEQYF,TGTGCCAGCAGCTTACGGCTAGCGGGAGTCTACGAGCAGTACTTC
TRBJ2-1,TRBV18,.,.,CASSQRTGNNEQFF,TGTGCCAGCTCACAGCGAACGGGGAACAATGAGCAGTTCTTC
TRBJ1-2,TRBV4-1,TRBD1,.,CASSHSQSLGTGAGGYTF,TGCGCCAGCAGCCACTCTCAGAGTCTCGGGACAGGGGCCGGTGGCTACACCTTC
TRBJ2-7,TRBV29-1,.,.,CSVEDRASAGYEQYF,TGCAGCGTTGAAGATCGGGCTAGCGCTGGCTACGAGCAGTACTTC
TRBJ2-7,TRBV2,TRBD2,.,CASNLAGGLYEQYF,TGTGCCAGCAACCTAGCGGGAGGGTTGTACGAGCAGTACTTC
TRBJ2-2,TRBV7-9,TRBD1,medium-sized,CASSLGTGFYTGELFF,TGTGCCAGCAGCTTGGGGACAGGGTTCTACACCGGGGAGCTGTTTTTT
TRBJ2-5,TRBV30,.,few,CAWSVTSEVETQYF,TGTGCCTGGAGTGTGACATCCGAAGTAGAGACCCAGTACTTC
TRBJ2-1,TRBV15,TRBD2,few,CATSRGLAGNYNEQFF,TGTGCCACCAGCAGGGGACTAGCGGGAAACTACAATGAGCAGTTCTTC
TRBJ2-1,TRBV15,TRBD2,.,CATSRETSGLYNEQFF,TGTGCCACCAGCAGGGAGACTAGCGGGCTTTACAATGAGCAGTTCTTC
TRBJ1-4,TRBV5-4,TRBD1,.,CASSGDRATNEKLFF,TGTGCCAGCAGCGGGGACAGAGCAACTAATGAAAAACTGTTTTTT
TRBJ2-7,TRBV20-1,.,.,CSAGRTYEQYF,TGCAGTGCGGGCCGGACCTACGAGCAGTACTTC
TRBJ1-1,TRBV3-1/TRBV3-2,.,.,CASSQGRHSNTEAFF,TGTGCCAGCAGCCAAGGAAGACACTCGAACACTGAAGCTTTCTTT
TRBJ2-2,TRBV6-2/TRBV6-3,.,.,CASSPQVPGELFF,TGTGCCAGCAGTCCACAAGTCCCCGGGGAGCTGTTTTTT
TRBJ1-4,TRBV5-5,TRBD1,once,CASSWDRGINEKLFF,TGTGCCAGCAGCTGGGACAGGGGGATTAATGAAAAACTGTTTTTT
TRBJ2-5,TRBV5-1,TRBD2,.,CASSLWSGTSGQETQYF,TGCGCCAGCAGCTTGTGGTCCGGGACTAGCGGCCAAGAGACCCAGTACTTC
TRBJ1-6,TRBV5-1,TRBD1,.,CASSVGTGGLNSPLHF,TGCGCCAGCAGCGTAGGAACAGGGGGCCTTAATTCACCCCTCCACTTT
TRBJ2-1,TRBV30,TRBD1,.,CAWSAGQDYNEQFF,TGTGCCTGGAGCGCGGGACAGGACTACAATGAGCAGTTCTTC
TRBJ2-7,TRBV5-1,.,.,CASSLLGMPYEQYF,TGCGCCAGCAGCTTGTTGGGCATGCCCTACGAGCAGTACTTC
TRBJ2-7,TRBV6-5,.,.,CASSSNSVRREQYF,TGTGCCAGCAGTTCTAATTCGGTGCGCCGCGAGCAGTACTTC
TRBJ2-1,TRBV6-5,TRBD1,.,CATSGTESSYNEQFF,TGTGCCACCTCCGGGACAGAGAGCTCCTACAATGAGCAGTTCTTC
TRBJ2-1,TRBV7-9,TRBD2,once,CASSSPAGGPTNEQFF,TGTGCCAGCAGCTCCCCAGCGGGAGGGCCGACTAATGAGCAGTTCTTC
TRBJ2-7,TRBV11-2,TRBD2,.,CASSPTAGTSGSPHYEQYF,TGTGCCAGCAGCCCGACGGCCGGGACTAGCGGGAGCCCCCACTACGAGCAGTACTTC
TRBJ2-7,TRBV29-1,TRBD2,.,CSVESGLAGHEQYF,TGCAGCGTTGAAAGTGGCCTAGCGGGCCACGAGCAGTACTTC
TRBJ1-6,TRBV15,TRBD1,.,CATSSTGNSPLHF,TGTGCCACCAGCTCGACAGGGAATTCACCCCTCCACTTT
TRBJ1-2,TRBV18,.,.,CASSPYGGSNYGYTF,TGTGCCAGCTCACCCTACGGGGGGTCTAACTATGGCTACACCTTC
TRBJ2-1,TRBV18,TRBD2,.,CASSEYSGRAYNEQFF,TGTGCCAGCTCGGAGTATAGCGGGCGGGCCTACAATGAGCAGTTCTTC
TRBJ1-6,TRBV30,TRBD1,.,CAWRTRGQGSDSPLHF,TGTGCCTGGAGAACCAGGGGACAGGGCTCTGATTCACCCCTCCACTTT
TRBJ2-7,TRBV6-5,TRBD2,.,CASSYGTSGTYEQYF,TGTGCCAGCAGTTACGGGACGAGCGGGACTTACGAGCAGTACTTC
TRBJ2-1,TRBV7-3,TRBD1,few,CASSSVGTGPYNEQFF,TGTGCCAGCAGCTCAGTCGGGACAGGGCCCTACAATGAGCAGTTCTTC
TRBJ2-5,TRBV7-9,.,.,CASSLVSVQETQYF,TGTGCCAGCAGCTTAGTGAGTGTCCAAGAGACCCAGTACTTC
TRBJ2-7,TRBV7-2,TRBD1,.,CASSIPTGADEQYF,TGTGCCAGCAGCATTCCGACAGGGGCGGACGAGCAGTACTTC
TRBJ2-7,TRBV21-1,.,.,CASSGQGRLADSYEQYF,TGTGCCAGCAGCGGACAGGGGAGACTAGCGGACTCCTACGAGCAGTACTTC
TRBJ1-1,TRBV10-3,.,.,CAISAQGGGTEAFF,TGTGCCATCAGTGCTCAGGGAGGGGGAACTGAAGCTTTCTTT
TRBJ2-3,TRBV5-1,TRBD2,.,CASRRLAGIPDTQYF,TGCGCCAGCAGGCGACTAGCGGGAATTCCAGATACGCAGTATTTT
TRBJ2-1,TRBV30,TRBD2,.,CASKGEGVGIRRGNEQFF,TGTGCCTCAAAAGGGGAGGGAGTCGGAATTCGTCGGGGCAATGAGCAGTTCTTC
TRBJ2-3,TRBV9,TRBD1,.,CASSAGQGATDTQYF,TGTGCCAGCAGCGCCGGACAGGGGGCCACAGATACGCAGTATTTT
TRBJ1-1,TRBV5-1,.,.,CASSFGQNTEAFF,TGCGCCAGCAGCTTCGGACAGAACACTGAAGCTTTCTTT
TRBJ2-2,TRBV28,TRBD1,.,CASSSPGQVPSGELFF,TGTGCCAGCAGCTCCCCCGGACAGGTCCCCTCTGGGGAGCTGTTTTTT
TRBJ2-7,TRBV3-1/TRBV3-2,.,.,CASSPKLGLGEQYF,TGTGCCAGCAGCCCTAAATTGGGACTTGGCGAGCAGTACTTC
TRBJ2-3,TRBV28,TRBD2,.,CASGLAGTDTQYF,TGTGCCAGCGGACTAGCGGGCACAGATACGCAGTATTTT
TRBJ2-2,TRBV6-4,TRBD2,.,CASSAGLAGDTGELFF,TGTGCCAGCAGTGCCGGACTAGCGGGAGATACCGGGGAGCTGTTTTTT
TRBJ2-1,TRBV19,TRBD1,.,CASSLLPGQYNEQFF,TGTGCCAGTAGTCTCCTCCCGGGACAGTACAATGAGCAGTTCTTC
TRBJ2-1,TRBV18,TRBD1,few,CASSNQGEGNEQFF,TGTGCCAGCTCAAACCAGGGGGAAGGCAATGAGCAGTTCTTC
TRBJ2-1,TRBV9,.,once,CASSVGTPRRDEQFF,TGTGCCAGCAGCGTAGGGACCCCGAGGAGGGATGAGCAGTTCTTC
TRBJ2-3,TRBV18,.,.,CASSPPVYSTDTQYF,TGTGCCAGCTCACCTCCGGTATACTCCACAGATACGCAGTATTTT
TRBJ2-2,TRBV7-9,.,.,CASSPEYWELFF,TGTGCCAGCAGCCCTGAGTACTGGGAGCTGTTTTTT